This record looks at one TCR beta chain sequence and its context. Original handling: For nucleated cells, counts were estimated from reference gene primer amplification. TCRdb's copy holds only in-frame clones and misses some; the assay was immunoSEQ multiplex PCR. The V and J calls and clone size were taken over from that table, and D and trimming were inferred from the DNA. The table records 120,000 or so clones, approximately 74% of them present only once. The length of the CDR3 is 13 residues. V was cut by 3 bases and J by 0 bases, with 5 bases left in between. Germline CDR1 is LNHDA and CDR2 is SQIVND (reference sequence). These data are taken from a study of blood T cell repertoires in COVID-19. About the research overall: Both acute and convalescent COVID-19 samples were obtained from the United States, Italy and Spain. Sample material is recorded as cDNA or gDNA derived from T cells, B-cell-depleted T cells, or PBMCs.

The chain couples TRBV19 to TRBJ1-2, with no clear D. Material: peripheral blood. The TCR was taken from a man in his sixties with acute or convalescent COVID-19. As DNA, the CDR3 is TGTGCCAGTAGTATGAGAGCTAACTATGGCTACACCTTC. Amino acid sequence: CASSMRANYGYTF.